The 30 T cell receptor beta chains below were found in one sample sequenced in a study of regulatory T cells in long-lasting Graves disease. Time point given: newly diagnosed GD, antithyroid drugs for less than 3 months. RNA from PBMCs was the source of the TCR library. Libraries of TCR beta came from iRepertoire HTBI primers plus Arm-PCR of CDR3 regions. TCRdb analysed the multiplex PCR reads with MiXCR anew, one entry per CDR3 protein. The sample holds around 400,000 distinct CDR3 sequences, about a sixth seen once. This specimen consisted of peripheral blood mononuclear cells (PBMCs), obtained at new diagnosis, from a patient treated with antithyroid drugs. Receptor source: a female donor with Graves disease.

The chain is built from TRBV7-9 and TRBJ2-7; D unresolved. Germline values: CDR1 SEHNR, CDR2 FQNEAQ (reference sequence). Trimming removed 3 bases at V and 6 bases at J, with 9 bases between. The CDR3 sequence is 12 residues long. CDR3 in amino acids: CASSFAHSEQYF. CDR3 in DNA: TGTGCCAGCAGCTTTGCTCATAGCGAGCAGTACTTC.

In this sample, this clonotype turned up many times. The chain is built from TRBV7-3 and TRBJ2-3; 15 bases are a match to TRBD2. V lost 5 bases and J lost 5; bases outside the gene matches: 5. Looked up from germline, CDR1 is SGHTA and CDR2 is FQGTGA. The CDR3 covers 16 residues. CDR3: CASSPGLAGGIDTQYF. The CDR3 region has the DNA TGTGCCAGCAGCCCCGGACTAGCGGGAGGGATAGATACGCAGTATTTT.

The chain has TRBV24-1 and TRBJ1-2; D remains unclear. The CDR3 runs to 13 residues. Trimming took 4 bases from V and 8 from J, leaving 13 bases between them. Germline CDR1 reads KGHDR; CDR2 reads SFDVKD. This chain's CDR3 is CATSDPAIQGYTF. In nucleotides, the CDR3 is TGTGCCACCAGTGACCCCGCTATTCAGGGCTACACCTTC.

This clonotype was seen repeatedly, ten times or more. This chain joins TRBV7-2 and TRBJ2-2; 9 bases map to TRBD2. This CDR3 contains 16 residues. V was clipped by 5 bases and J by 4 bases; unmatched bases: 8. Germline assignment: CDR1 SGHTA and CDR2 FQGNSA. This CDR3 reads CASSPPSGKATGELFF. In DNA form, the CDR3 reads TGTGCCAGCAGCCCCCCTAGCGGGAAGGCCACCGGGGAGCTGTTTTTT.

This clonotype was recorded at least ten times. This chain connects TRBV3-1 to TRBJ2-3; D unresolved. The CDR3 sequence is 13 residues long. V lost 8 bases, J lost 5 bases, and 14 bases lay in between. Per germline, CDR1 LGHDT and CDR2 YNNKEL (reference sequence). The CDR3 is CASVESLGDTQYF. CDR3 nucleotide sequence: TGTGCCAGCGTCGAATCGTTGGGAGATACGCAGTATTTT.

In this sample, this clonotype turned up many times. The V call is TRBV28, the J call TRBJ2-7; 9 nucleotides align to TRBD2. Germline trimming cut 6 bases from V and 2 bases from J; bases unmatched to any gene: 17. Per germline, CDR1 MDHEN and CDR2 SYDVKM. The CDR3 is 18 residues long. Written as DNA, the CDR3 is TGTGCCAGCAGCGCCCGAGGACTAGCGCCCAAAAGGACCTACGAGCAGTACTTC. Translated: CASSARGLAPKRTYEQYF. Drawing the rest from reference TRBV28 and TRBJ2-7, the complete variable domain is DVKVTQSSRYLVKRTGEKVFLECVQDMDHENMFWYRQDPGLGLRLIYFSYDVKMKEKGDIPEGYSVSREKKERFSLILESASTNQTSMYLCASSARGLAPKRTYEQYFGPGTRLTVT.

The chain carries TRBV27 and TRBJ1-5; 7 nucleotides line up with TRBD1. The CDR3 loop spans 15 amino acids. The ends lost 6 bases at V and 1 base at J; junction bases unmatched: 6. Germline CDR1 MNHEY, CDR2 SMNVEV (reference sequence). The CDR3 coding sequence is TGTGCCAGCAGGGTGACAGGGATGAGCAATCAGCCCCAGCATTTT. Translation: CASRVTGMSNQPQHF.

This clonotype was seen a few times. The chain is built from TRBV24-1 and TRBJ1-5; D ambiguous. Germline assignment: CDR1 KGHDR and CDR2 SFDVKD. This CDR3 comprises 12 residues. Between the trimmed V and J ends, which lost 3 bases and 5 bases, there was a span of 4 bases. This chain's CDR3 is CATSDRDQPQHF. Here the CDR3 DNA reads TGTGCCACCAGTGATCGTGATCAGCCCCAGCATTTT.

Ten or more counts support this clonotype. The DNA of the CDR3 is TGTGCCAGCAGCTTAAGCGGGGACTACGAGCAGTACTTC. Its translation: CASSLSGDYEQYF. The V gene is TRBV7-9, the J gene TRBJ2-7, with 7 bases identical to TRBD2. This CDR3 has 13 residues. The germline gives CDR1 SEHNR, CDR2 FQNEAQ (reference sequence). V shed 2 bases and J 3 bases; nucleotides not matched to a gene: 1.

The sample holds one count of this clonotype. The rearrangement uses TRBV29-1 and TRBJ2-2; 8 nucleotides agree with TRBD2. With 5 bases clipped from V and 6 bases from J, the junction kept 5 bases outside the gene matches. The germline V gene encodes CDR1 SQVTM and CDR2 ANQGSEA. The CDR3 extends over 13 amino acids. CDR3 sequence: CSVQRERSGELFF. Here the CDR3 DNA reads TGCAGCGTTCAGCGGGAGCGGTCCGGGGAGCTGTTTTTT.

There are many counts of this clonotype. This chain joins TRBV9 and TRBJ1-1; TRBD1 matches at 8 bases. This CDR3 spans 15 amino acids. The junction had 2 bases not matched to a gene; V was cut back by 0 bases and J by 1 base. CDR1 and CDR2 (germline): SGDLS, YYNGEE. The DNA of the CDR3 is TGTGCCAGCAGCGTAGATGGGACAGGGAACACTGAAGCTTTCTTT. It codes for CASSVDGTGNTEAFF.

This clonotype was observed many times. V and J are TRBV29-1 and TRBJ2-1; 7 bases agree with TRBD1. The ends lost 8 bases at V and 7 bases at J; junction bases unmatched: 5. From germline, CDR1 is SQVTM and CDR2 ANQGSEA. This CDR3 has 11 amino acids. CDR3 protein: CSWDSENEQFF. CDR3 sequence (DNA): TGCAGCTGGGACAGCGAAAATGAGCAGTTCTTC.

V gene TRBV24-1 combines with J gene TRBJ2-2; D might be TRBD1 (6 bases). The CDR3 is 14 residues long. Trimming took off 5 bases at V and 4 bases at J, with 10 bases between the two ends. The germline CDR1 and CDR2 sequences are KGHDR and SFDVKD. The CDR3 loop reads CATSAQGTTGELFF. The DNA for the CDR3 is TGTGCCACCAGTGCCCAGGGGACCACCGGGGAGCTGTTTTTT.

This clonotype was seen at least ten times. The chain employs TRBV27 and TRBJ1-2; 7 bases are shared with TRBD1. CDR1 is MNHEY, CDR2 SMNVEV, per germline (reference sequence). The length of the CDR3 is 15 residues. V lost 0 bases and J lost 2; bases outside the gene matches: 3. The CDR3 loop reads CASSLSTGRNYGYTF. Here the CDR3 DNA reads TGTGCCAGCAGTTTATCGACAGGGAGGAACTATGGCTACACCTTC.

Ten or more counts support this clonotype. This chain links TRBV5-1 with TRBJ2-1; TRBD2 aligns across 9 bases. Unmatched junction bases numbered 6, after V lost 0 bases and J lost 5 bases. Germline-derived CDR1 and CDR2 are SGHRS and YFSETQ. The CDR3 has 16 amino acids. This CDR3 is CASSLVAGGPNNEQFF. In nucleotides, the CDR3 is TGCGCCAGCAGCTTGGTGGCGGGAGGGCCCAACAATGAGCAGTTCTTC.

This clonotype was observed many times. The chain recombines TRBV13 with TRBJ2-3, with 8 nucleotides matching TRBD2. This CDR3 is 16 amino acids long. Germline CDR1 and CDR2: PRHDT and FYEKMQ (reference sequence). V was clipped by 4 bases and J by 2 bases; unmatched bases: 8. In DNA form, the CDR3 reads TGTGCCAGCAGCTCCGCCGGGACTAGACCCACAGATACGCAGTATTTT. Residues: CASSSAGTRPTDTQYF. Based on the CDR3 plus reference TRBV13 and TRBJ2-3, the full variable domain is AAGVIQSPRHLIKEKRETATLKCYPIPRHDTVYWYQQGPGQDPQFLISFYEKMQSDKGSIPDRFSAQQFSDYHSELNMSSLELGDSALYFCASSSAGTRPTDTQYFGPGTRLTVL.

This clonotype was counted many times. The chain has TRBV7-9 and TRBJ2-1; weak D call: TRBD1 (5 bases). V lost 2 bases and J 7 bases, leaving 12 bases between the germline ends. The CDR3 runs 14 residues. The germline gives CDR1 SEHNR, CDR2 FQNEAQ (reference sequence). CDR3 DNA sequence: TGTGCCAGCAGCTTATTGCCAGGGAATAATGAGCAGTTCTTC. Translated: CASSLLPGNNEQFF.

This clonotype was found many times. J is TRBJ2-1 and V is TRBV5-5; D unresolved. The CDR3 consists of 13 residues. The V end was cut by 4 bases, the J end by 5 bases, with 10 bases between. CDR1 and CDR2 from the germline V gene are SGHKS and YYEKEE (reference sequence). In DNA, the CDR3 is TGTGCCAGCAGCCACTGGCTGGACAATGAGCAGTTCTTC. Residues: CASSHWLDNEQFF.

In its sample, this clonotype was seen many times. This sequence joins TRBV27 and TRBJ1-2, with D hard to call. Looked up from germline, CDR1 is MNHEY and CDR2 is SMNVEV (reference sequence). V was cut by 6 bases and J by 2 bases, with 4 bases left in between. The CDR3 has 11 amino acids. In DNA form, the CDR3 reads TGTGCCAGCAGGGACAACTATGGCTACACCTTC. It codes for CASRDNYGYTF.

This clonotype was observed at least ten times. The genes are TRBV12-3 or TRBV12-4 and TRBJ2-2, with D unresolved. V lost 4 bases to trimming and J lost 5 bases, with 17 bases between them. This CDR3 comprises 16 residues. CDR3 in amino acids: CASSSPSKGITGELFF. The CDR3, as DNA: TGTGCCAGCAGTTCCCCCAGTAAAGGGATTACCGGGGAGCTGTTTTTT.

This clonotype has a count of ten or more. The V gene is TRBV28, the J gene TRBJ1-2; perhaps TRBD1 as D (6 bases). V was trimmed by 4 bases and J by 7 bases, leaving 22 bases between them. Per the germline V gene, CDR1 is MDHEN and CDR2 is SYDVKM. The CDR3 covers 16 residues. The CDR3 coding sequence is TGTGCCAGCAGTTCAGCATTCATCGGGGGGCAATCTGGCTACACCTTC. Amino acid sequence: CASSSAFIGGQSGYTF.

This clonotype showed up just a few times. V and J are TRBV5-6 and TRBJ2-2; D gene unclear. The CDR3 is made up of 14 amino acids. Germline CDR1 and CDR2: SGHDT and YYEEEE. V was shortened by 4 bases and J by 4 bases, with 11 bases between the two germline ends. The CDR3 protein is CASSHNVGTGELFF. The CDR3 nucleotides read TGTGCCAGCAGCCACAATGTGGGCACCGGGGAGCTGTTTTTT.

This chain joins TRBV19 and TRBJ2-1; 7 bases are shared with TRBD1. The germline CDR1 and CDR2 sequences are LNHDA and SQIVND (reference sequence). This CDR3 has 15 residues. The V segment lost 6 bases and the J segment 6 bases; nucleotides outside the gene matches: 11. The CDR3 DNA sequence: TGTGCCAGTAGCCTCCAGGGGGAACGTAGCAATGAGCAGTTCTTC. Translated: CASSLQGERSNEQFF. Based on the CDR3 plus reference TRBV19 and TRBJ2-1, the full variable domain is DGGITQSPKYLFRKEGQNVTLSCEQNLNHDAMYWYRQDPGQGLRLIYYSQIVNDFQKGDIAEGYSVSREKKESFPLTVTSAQKNPTAFYLCASSLQGERSNEQFFGPGTRLTVL.

This chain connects TRBV28 to TRBJ2-7; 8 bases agree with TRBD1. CDR3 size: 15 residues. Per germline, CDR1 MDHEN and CDR2 SYDVKM. Trimming at V came to 5 bases and at J to 3 bases, leaving 9 bases not matched to a gene. The CDR3 region is CASSQHQGQVYEQYF. As DNA, the CDR3 is TGTGCCAGCAGTCAACACCAGGGACAGGTCTACGAGCAGTACTTC.

This clonotype has a count of ten or more. This chain links TRBV20-1 with TRBJ1-2, with 7 bases fitting TRBD1. CDR1 and CDR2 from the germline V gene are DFQATT and SNEGSKA (reference sequence). The CDR3 loop spans 15 amino acids. Germline trimming cut 5 bases from V and 5 bases from J; bases unmatched to any gene: 14. CDR3 residues: CSAGGRGQAIYGYTF. The CDR3 DNA is TGCAGTGCTGGCGGTAGGGGGCAGGCGATATATGGCTACACCTTC.

This clonotype was seen a few times. The V and J genes are TRBV7-6 and TRBJ2-3; 7 positions match TRBD1. The CDR3 covers 14 residues. From germline, CDR1 is SGHVS and CDR2 FNYEAQ. J was trimmed by 4 bases and V by 2 bases; bases with no gene match: 3. The CDR3 DNA follows: TGTGCCAGCAGCTTATGGGACAGCCCAGATACGCAGTATTTT. This codes for CASSLWDSPDTQYF. Full variable domain (rest looked up from reference TRBV7-6 and TRBJ2-3): GAGVSQSPRYKVTKRGQDVALRCDPISGHVSLYWYRQALGQGPEFLTYFNYEAQQDKSGLPNDRFSAERPEGSISTLTIQRTEQRDSAMYRCASSLWDSPDTQYFGPGTRLTVL.

This clonotype was recorded a few times. The gene calls are TRBV5-5 and TRBJ2-5; D is possibly TRBD2 (5 bases). Trimming stripped 7 bases from V and 0 bases from J, with 7 bases between. The germline V gene has CDR1 SGHKS and CDR2 YYEKEE (reference sequence). There are 12 residues in the CDR3. CDR3 DNA sequence: TGTGCCAGCCACGGGGACCAAGAGACCCAGTACTTC. The encoded protein is CASHGDQETQYF. The entire variable domain, with the rest obtained from reference TRBV5-5 and TRBJ2-5, is as follows: DAGVTQSPTHLIKTRGQQVTLRCSPISGHKSVSWYQQVLGQGPQFIFQYYEKEERGRGNFPDRFSARQFPNYSSELNVNALLLGDSALYLCASHGDQETQYFGPGTRLLVL.

This clonotype was observed many times. The gene calls are TRBV10-2 and TRBJ2-5; D tentatively reads TRBD1 or TRBD2 (5 bases each). The CDR3 extends over 13 amino acids. Germline loops: CDR1 WSHSY, CDR2 SAAADI. Trimming removed 3 bases from V and 4 bases from J, with 9 bases in between. CDR3 loop: CASSEKGTETQYF. DNA of the CDR3: TGCGCCAGCAGTGAAAAGGGGACAGAGACCCAGTACTTC.

This clonotype has a single count. V gene TRBV4-1 combines with J gene TRBJ1-4; 9 bases match TRBD1. The ends lost 4 bases at V and 0 bases at J; junction bases unmatched: 6. CDR3 length: 17 residues. Germline V gene sequence: CDR1 MGHRA, CDR2 YSYEKL. The CDR3 bases are TGCGCCAGCAGCCCCCGGACAGGGGCGTCAACTAATGAAAAACTGTTTTTT. It codes for CASSPRTGASTNEKLFF.

This chain links TRBV20-1 with TRBJ2-5; D call uncertain. CDR1 is DFQATT and CDR2 is SNEGSKA in the germline V gene (reference sequence). V was pared by 3 bases and J by 1 base, with 9 bases between. The CDR3 spans 13 residues. CDR3 sequence (DNA): TGCAGTGCTAGCTACAGTATCCAAGAGACCCAGTACTTC. Its translation is CSASYSIQETQYF.